The next 6 T cell receptor beta chains were all read from a single sample in a study of blood T cell repertoires in COVID-19. Generated by immunoSEQ multiplex PCR, the TCRdb table keeps only in-frame clones and is missing some. The sample contains roughly 100,000 clones, about four fifths of which appear only once. What was sequenced was peripheral blood. These receptor sequences come from an elderly woman with active or convalescent COVID-19.

This chain uses TRBV5-1 with TRBJ2-5; D unclear. V was shortened by 1 base and J by 1 base, with 5 bases between the two germline ends. The CDR3 sequence is 13 residues long. Per germline, CDR1 SGHRS and CDR2 YFSETQ. The DNA for the CDR3 is TGCGCCAGCAGCTTGTTCAGCCAAGAGACCCAGTACTTC. This gives the protein CASSLFSQETQYF.

This chain links TRBV7-3 with TRBJ1-5; 8 bases line up with TRBD1. CDR1 is SGHTA and CDR2 is FQGTGA in the germline V gene. This CDR3 spans 13 amino acids. V was clipped by 4 bases and J by 9 bases; unmatched bases: 5. The CDR3 loop is CASSSDRARPQHF. The CDR3 bases are TGTGCCAGCAGCTCGGACAGGGCGCGGCCCCAGCATTTT.

J is TRBJ2-7 and V is TRBV5-4; TRBD1 aligns across 7 bases. The CDR3 has 15 amino acids. The germline gives CDR1 SGHNT, CDR2 YYREEE (reference sequence). Trimming took 4 bases from V and 3 from J; bases not matched to a gene: 10. Written as DNA, the CDR3 is TGTGCCAGCAGCCTCCAGGGGGTTACCAACTACGAGCAGTACTTC. Protein: CASSLQGVTNYEQYF.

The V call is TRBV28, the J call TRBJ2-3; weak D call: TRBD2 (7 bases). V was clipped by 3 bases and J by 6 bases, with 13 bases between them. This CDR3 comprises 14 residues. Germline V lookup: CDR1 MDHEN, CDR2 SYDVKM. In DNA form, the CDR3 reads TGTGCCAGCAGTTTTGGGGGGGGCCTGGATACGCAGTATTTT. Amino acid sequence: CASSFGGGLDTQYF.

The rearrangement joins TRBV6-5 to TRBJ2-2, with TRBD2 as a possible D gene (6 bases). V lost 5 bases and J 15 bases, leaving 13 bases between the germline ends. Germline-derived CDR1 and CDR2 are MNHEY and SVGAGI. The length of the CDR3 is 11 residues. This chain's CDR3 is CASSPGTAVFF. The CDR3 DNA is TGTGCCAGCAGTCCCGGGACTGCGGTGTTTTTT.

This chain links TRBV2 with TRBJ2-3, with TRBD2 as a possible D gene (6 bases). In germline, CDR1 is SNHLY, CDR2 FYNNEI. CDR3 length: 15 residues. V shed 2 bases and J shed 1 base, with 10 bases lying between them. The CDR3 here is CASSELASGTDTQYF. The CDR3 nucleotides read TGTGCCAGCAGTGAACTAGCGTCGGGCACAGATACGCAGTATTTT.